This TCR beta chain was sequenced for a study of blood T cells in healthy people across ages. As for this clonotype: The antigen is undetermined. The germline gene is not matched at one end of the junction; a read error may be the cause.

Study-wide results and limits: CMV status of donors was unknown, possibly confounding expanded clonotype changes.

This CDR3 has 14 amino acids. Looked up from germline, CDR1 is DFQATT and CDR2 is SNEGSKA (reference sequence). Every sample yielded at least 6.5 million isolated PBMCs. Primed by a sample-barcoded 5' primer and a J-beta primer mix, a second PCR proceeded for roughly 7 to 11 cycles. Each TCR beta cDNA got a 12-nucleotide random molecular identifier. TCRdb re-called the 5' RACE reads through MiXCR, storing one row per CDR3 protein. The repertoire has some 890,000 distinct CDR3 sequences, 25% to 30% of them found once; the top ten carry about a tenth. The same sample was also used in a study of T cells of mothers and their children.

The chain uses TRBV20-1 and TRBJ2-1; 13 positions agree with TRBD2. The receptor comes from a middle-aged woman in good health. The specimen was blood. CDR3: CSASGTSGVNELFF. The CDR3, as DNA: TGCAGTGCCAGCGGGACTAGCGGGGTGAATGAGCTGTTCTTC.